The 2 T cell receptor beta chains in this list originate from one sample, sequenced in a study of OX40 agonist ivuxolimab in advanced cancers. Sequencing was performed with immunoSEQ multiplex PCR; in TCRdb, only in-frame clones are kept and a portion is missing. Among 85,000 to 100,000 clones, around nine tenths were seen once, and the ten largest hold around 0.31%. The source material was CD4+ or CD8+ T cells sorted from blood, sampled in a trial of the OX40 agonist ivuxolimab. Every receptor here comes from an adult with an advanced solid tumor such as melanoma, head and neck, liver or kidney cancer.

This chain links TRBV6-1 with TRBJ2-3; D is unresolved. The germline V gene has CDR1 MNHNS and CDR2 SASEGT. V was cut by 10 bases and J by 2 bases, with 13 bases left in between. CDR3 length: 13 amino acids. CDR3 in amino acids: CATTRLLTDTQYF. CDR3 nucleotide sequence: TGTGCCACCACCAGGCTTCTCACAGATACGCAGTATTTT.

The chain couples TRBV5-5 to TRBJ1-1; D is perhaps TRBD1 (6 bases). The V end was cut by 6 bases, the J end by 5 bases, with 11 bases between. From germline, CDR1 is SGHKS and CDR2 YYEKEE (reference sequence). The CDR3 consists of 12 residues. The chain's CDR3 is CASTGAGTEAFF. The CDR3 nucleotides read TGTGCCAGCACGGGGGCGGGAACTGAAGCTTTCTTT.